This T cell receptor (beta chain) was captured in a study of radiotherapy plus CTLA-4 blockade in lung cancer. Study background: Patients showed objective responses in about 20% of cases and disease control in around 30%.

Measured with immunoSEQ multiplex PCR; TCRdb has only the in-frame clones, and not every one. The table includes roughly 120,000 clones, 65% to 85% detected once. V lost 8 bases and J 6 bases, leaving 14 bases between the germline ends. The CDR3 totals 13 residues. CDR1 and CDR2 from the germline V gene are SNHLY and FYNNEI. The chain recombines TRBV2 with TRBJ1-5; D perhaps matches TRBD1 (5 bases). Sample: peripheral blood, taken from a patient treated with radiotherapy plus ipilimumab. This TCR was recovered from a human donor with non-small cell lung cancer who had a partial response to radiotherapy plus ipilimumab. The CDR3 loop is CASGAQGGQPQHF. The CDR3 DNA is TGTGCCAGCGGGGCGCAGGGTGGTCAGCCCCAGCATTTT.